This T cell receptor beta chain comes out of a study of OX40 agonist ivuxolimab in advanced cancers. Study summary: Ivuxolimab is an agonistic anti-OX40 (CD134) antibody, and patients were treated with it. Study-wide results and limits: Both blood CD4+ and CD8+ T cells showed clonal growth by week 6 at 0.1 to 3.0 mg/kg.

Clones were read by immunoSEQ multiplex PCR, and TCRdb kept only the in-frame ones, dropping some. This table has roughly 72,000 clones, about 94% appearing once. Concerning this clone itself: Its antigen is unidentified.

Germline values: CDR1 MNHEY, CDR2 SVGAGI. The ends were cut back, 2 bases at V and 3 bases at J, with 7 bases in the middle. The CDR3 has 14 amino acids. The chain uses TRBV6-5 and TRBJ2-2; D ambiguous. Sequencing used CD4+ or CD8+ T cells sorted from blood, obtained in a trial of the OX40 agonist ivuxolimab. The receptor comes from an adult with an advanced solid tumor such as melanoma, head and neck, liver or kidney cancer. CDR3 in DNA: TGTGCCAGCAGTTACGGCGTAGACACCGGGGAGCTGTTTTTT. Its protein is CASSYGVDTGELFF.